A single sample is the source of the 15 T cell receptor beta chains below, sequenced in a study of cytomegalovirus exposure and HLA in healthy donors. PCR involved 60 Vbeta and 13 Jbeta primers. TCRdb's copy holds only in-frame clones and misses some; the assay was immunoSEQ multiplex PCR. The sample lists 85,000 to 100,000 clones, about 85% occurring once. The sample was PBMCs. The receptors shown here come from a female donor in good health and CMV-seropositive.

The gene calls are TRBV6-5 and TRBJ1-2; tentative D call: TRBD1 (5 bases). Looked up from germline, CDR1 is MNHEY and CDR2 is SVGAGI. V was clipped by 2 bases and J by 5 bases, with 12 bases between them. The CDR3 length is 14 residues. CDR3 region: CASSYRGSGYGYTF. The CDR3 DNA sequence: TGTGCCAGCAGTTACAGGGGCAGCGGGTATGGCTACACCTTC.

This chain joins TRBV2 and TRBJ2-2; a possible D gene is TRBD2 (5 bases). V lost 8 bases, J lost 6 bases, and 16 bases lay in between. The germline V gene has CDR1 SNHLY and CDR2 FYNNEI. This CDR3 has 14 amino acids. CDR3 bases: TGTGCCAGCGTGGGAGTTAACGAGGCCGGGGAGCTGTTTTTT. Protein product: CASVGVNEAGELFF.

The gene calls are TRBV2 and TRBJ2-7, with 8 bases identical to TRBD1. V was pared by 4 bases and J by 9 bases, with 8 bases of the junction left unmatched. The CDR3 runs to 13 residues. The V gene's germline CDR1 is SNHLY and CDR2 FYNNEI. The CDR3 loop is CASSAGTGRGQYF. CDR3 DNA sequence: TGTGCCAGCAGTGCCGGGACAGGACGGGGGCAGTACTTC.

This clone was detected only a few times. The chain joins TRBV2 to TRBJ2-7; tentative D call: TRBD1 (6 bases). CDR1 and CDR2 (germline): SNHLY, FYNNEI. Trimming stripped 8 bases from V and 0 bases from J, with 20 bases between. The CDR3 runs to 16 residues. The CDR3 DNA reads as TGTGCCAGCTGCCCCGGCAGGCAGGGACACTCCTACGAGCAGTACTTC. It yields the protein CASCPGRQGHSYEQYF.

This clone has only one observation. The chain links TRBV10-3 to TRBJ2-5; D may be TRBD2 (6 bases). The CDR3 is 16 amino acids. Trimming took 0 bases from V and 5 from J, leaving 16 bases between them. Germline V gene sequence: CDR1 ENHRY, CDR2 SYGVKD. The CDR3 is CAISESASDLRETQYF. Here the CDR3 DNA reads TGTGCCATCAGTGAGTCTGCTAGCGACCTGCGGGAGACCCAGTACTTC.

The chain combines TRBV5-1 with TRBJ2-7, with TRBD1 matching 9 bases. Germline V gene sequence: CDR1 SGHRS, CDR2 YFSETQ. This CDR3 has 14 residues. The V and J ends lost 6 bases and 0 bases, in that order; junction bases with no gene match: 4. The chain's CDR3 is CASKGQGSSYEQYF. The CDR3 DNA reads TGCGCCAGCAAGGGACAGGGCAGCTCCTACGAGCAGTACTTC.

The chain couples TRBV27 to TRBJ1-2; TRBD1 matches at 8 bases. CDR1 and CDR2 (germline): MNHEY, SMNVEV (reference sequence). Trimming took 5 bases from V and 8 from J; bases not matched to a gene: 10. This CDR3 spans 14 amino acids. In DNA, the CDR3 is TGTGCCAGCAGTCCAAGTCGGACAGGGAACGGCTACACCTTC. It yields the protein CASSPSRTGNGYTF.

The chain carries TRBV7-3 and TRBJ2-3; 7 positions match TRBD2. The V gene's germline CDR1 is SGHTA and CDR2 FQGTGA. The V gene end was trimmed by 5 bases and the J gene end by 1 base; junction bases not matched to a gene: 6. CDR3 size: 15 residues. The CDR3 DNA is TGTGCCAGCAGCCGCACTAGCGAGGGCACAGATACGCAGTATTTT. Translation gives CASSRTSEGTDTQYF.

The rearrangement joins TRBV5-4 to TRBJ2-3; 12 bases fit TRBD2. CDR1 and CDR2 from the germline V gene are SGHNT and YYREEE (reference sequence). V gave up 0 bases and J gave up 1 base; unmatched junction bases: 0. CDR3 length: 16 amino acids. The CDR3 loop is CASSLGLAGGTDTQYF. The DNA for the CDR3 is TGTGCCAGCAGCTTGGGACTAGCGGGAGGCACAGATACGCAGTATTTT.

The rearrangement joins TRBV5-1 to TRBJ1-2; a possible D gene is TRBD1 (5 bases). The V gene's germline CDR1 is SGHRS and CDR2 YFSETQ. There are 14 residues in the CDR3. Trimming pared 0 bases from V and 4 bases from J, leaving 10 bases between. In DNA form, the CDR3 reads TGCGCCAGCAGCTTGGCCCAGGGCGTCTATGGCTACACCTTC. Its translation is CASSLAQGVYGYTF.

The V gene is TRBV27, the J gene TRBJ1-2; 10 nucleotides match TRBD1. With 0 bases clipped from V and 5 bases from J, the junction kept 3 bases outside the gene matches. Germline assignment: CDR1 MNHEY and CDR2 SMNVEV (reference sequence). CDR3 length: 15 residues. The DNA of the CDR3 is TGTGCCAGCAGTTTATCGACAGGGGGCGGGTATGGCTACACCTTC. It translates to CASSLSTGGGYGYTF.

This rearrangement joins TRBV10-3 to TRBJ1-3; 8 bases align to TRBD1. The CDR3 totals 15 residues. CDR1 ENHRY and CDR2 SYGVKD come from the germline V gene. V lost 6 bases to trimming and J lost 1 base; unmatched junction nucleotides: 5. As DNA, the CDR3 is TGTGCCATCAGGGACAGGGACCTATCTGGAAACACCATATATTTT. Amino acid sequence: CAIRDRDLSGNTIYF.

CDR3: CASSEGTWTGNTEAFF. In nucleotides, the CDR3 is TGTGCCAGCAGCGAAGGGACGTGGACAGGGAACACTGAAGCTTTCTTT. This chain links TRBV9 with TRBJ1-1; 7 positions agree with TRBD1. V trimming: 3 bases; J trimming: 1 base; junction bases outside the gene matches: 9. The CDR3 extends over 16 amino acids. Per germline, CDR1 SGDLS and CDR2 YYNGEE.

The chain recombines TRBV2 with TRBJ1-5, with TRBD1 matching 8 bases. CDR1 is SNHLY and CDR2 is FYNNEI in the germline V gene. The CDR3 is 14 residues long. Unmatched junction bases numbered 5, after V lost 8 bases and J lost 2 bases. CDR3 DNA sequence: TGTGCCAGCGGCCCGGACAGGGGCAATCAGCCCCAGCATTTT. Translated, it gives CASGPDRGNQPQHF.

V and J are TRBV11-2 and TRBJ2-7, with D possibly being TRBD1 (5 bases). Looked up from germline, CDR1 is SGHAT and CDR2 is FQNNGV. The CDR3 has 15 amino acids. Trimming shortened V by 2 bases and J by 2 bases, and 13 bases separated the two germline ends. CDR3 DNA sequence: TGTGCCAGCAGCTTATGGCAGGGCCCCCCCTACGAGCAGTACTTC. Amino acid sequence: CASSLWQGPPYEQYF.